This T cell receptor (beta chain) was sequenced for a study of cytomegalovirus exposure and HLA in healthy donors. CDR1 is MNHEY, CDR2 SVGAGI, per germline. Trimming took 8 bases from V and 4 from J, leaving 20 bases between them. The CDR3 spans 15 residues. The PCR was carried out with 60 Vbeta primers and 13 Jbeta primers. Assay used: immunoSEQ multiplex PCR; TCRdb lists only in-frame clones, some missing. Among over 130,000 clones listed, about four fifths were seen once. This clone came up a few times. J is TRBJ1-2 and V is TRBV6-5; D may be TRBD1 (6 bases). The sequence derives from a human donor in good health. The sequenced sample consisted of PBMCs. In nucleotides, the CDR3 is TGTGCCAGCGGAAAAGGGGGGGGACGGTTCTATGGCTACACCTTC. It codes for CASGKGGGRFYGYTF.